Listed below are T cell receptor beta chains from one sample, sequenced in a study of a mutant IDH1 vaccine in newly diagnosed glioma. No antigen is known for these receptors. Clones were read by immunoSEQ multiplex PCR, and TCRdb kept only the in-frame ones, dropping some. The sample shows approximately 100,000 clones, roughly nine tenths of them seen only once. Sequenced here: PBMCs, sampled from a glioma patient whose treatment included an IDH1 peptide vaccine. These receptors were taken from a woman between 45 and 60 years old with glioma. CDR3s include the opening cysteine and the closing phenylalanine or tryptophan.

cdr3_length j_call v_call cdr3_aa
15 TRBJ1-1 TRBV5-8 CASTKTGVGTTEAFF
11 TRBJ1-1 TRBV6-1 CASTVNTEAFF
16 TRBJ1-4 TRBV7-9 CASSLDTGPTNEKLFF
15 TRBJ2-1 TRBV27 CASSSSSGVYNEQFF
15 TRBJ2-3 TRBV11-2 CASSLVVLSTDTQYF
14 TRBJ2-1 TRBV27 CASGIAGVTAEQFF
15 TRBJ2-1 TRBV10-1 CASNSPGQGVNEQFF
16 TRBJ1-1 TRBV6-6 CASSYSNRGRWTEAFF
15 - TRBV7-9 CASSLGHSGKGEQYF
16 TRBJ2-3 TRBV27 CASSLQRQGGRDTQYF
14 TRBJ2-1 TRBV2 CASSDSGGPNEQFF